This T cell receptor beta chain was identified in a study of T cell responses to AZD1222 COVID-19 vaccine. The CDR3 is 14 residues long. Trimming took 1 base from V and 4 from J; bases not matched to a gene: 2. The germline V gene has CDR1 MDHEN and CDR2 SYDVKM. This clone has a handful of counts. Its antigen remains unknown. Profiled with immunoSEQ multiplex PCR; TCRdb holds only in-frame clones, not every one. The sample includes 110,000 or so clones, approximately 90% seen only once; the top ten take 7.1%. Study-level findings and limits: White British donors predominated, females outnumbered males, and clonal diversity was possibly underestimated. Two AZD1222 administrations were followed by greater Spike-specific TCR breadth and depth. As reported, nearly half of all spike-specific TCRs target variant regions that are unmutated. Baseline serostatus was positive in only 5 to 7 AZD1222 recipients.

The specimen comprised peripheral blood, sampled 28 days after the second AZD1222 dose. This receptor was identified in an adult who received the AZD1222 COVID-19 vaccine. The chain links TRBV28 to TRBJ1-1; the match to TRBD1 covers 8 bases. The CDR3 DNA is TGTGCCAGCAGTTTATTCGACAGGGGCACTGAAGCTTTCTTT. This encodes CASSLFDRGTEAFF. Full variable domain (rest looked up from reference TRBV28 and TRBJ1-1): DVKVTQSSRYLVKRTGEKVFLECVQDMDHENMFWYRQDPGLGLRLIYFSYDVKMKEKGDIPEGYSVSREKKERFSLILESASTNQTSMYLCASSLFDRGTEAFFGQGTRLTVV.